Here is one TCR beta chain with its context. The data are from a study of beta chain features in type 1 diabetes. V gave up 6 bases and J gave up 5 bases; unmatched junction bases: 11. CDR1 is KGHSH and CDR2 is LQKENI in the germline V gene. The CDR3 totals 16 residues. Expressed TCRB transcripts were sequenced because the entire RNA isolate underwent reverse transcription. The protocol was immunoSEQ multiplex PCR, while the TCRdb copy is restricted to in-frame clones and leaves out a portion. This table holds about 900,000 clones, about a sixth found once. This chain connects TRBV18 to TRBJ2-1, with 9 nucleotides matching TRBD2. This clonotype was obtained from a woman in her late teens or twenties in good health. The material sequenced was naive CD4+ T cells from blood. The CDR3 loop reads CASSGLAGPKNNEQFF. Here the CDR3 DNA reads TGTGCCAGCTCGGGGCTAGCGGGACCTAAAAACAATGAGCAGTTCTTC.